These 23 T cell receptor beta chains were sequenced from one sample in a study of cytomegalovirus exposure and HLA in healthy donors. Primers included in the PCR were 60 Vbeta and 13 Jbeta primers. Clones were read by immunoSEQ multiplex PCR, and TCRdb kept only the in-frame ones, dropping some. The data contain 60,000 to 65,000 clones, roughly 73% of them singletons. The sequenced sample was PBMCs. These receptors all stem from a woman aged 40 to 55 in good health and CMV-seropositive.

In DNA, the CDR3 is TGTGCCTGGAGTGTGAGCGGGGGGGTAGCCAAAAACATTCAGTACTTC. Its protein product is CAWSVSGGVAKNIQYF. The chain employs TRBV30 and TRBJ2-4, with TRBD2 identical over 10 bases. Per germline, CDR1 GTSNPN and CDR2 SVGIG (reference sequence). V shed 0 bases, J shed 0 bases, and the junction held 2 bases outside the gene matches. The CDR3 spans 16 residues.

The chain carries TRBV30 and TRBJ2-7, with TRBD1 matching over 7 bases. The CDR3 runs 14 residues. From germline, CDR1 is GTSNPN and CDR2 SVGIG (reference sequence). With V trimmed by 4 bases and J by 5 bases, 11 bases remained unmatched. The CDR3 DNA reads TGTGCCTGGACCCGACAGGGTAGAGAGGACGAGCAGTACTTC. Protein product: CAWTRQGREDEQYF. Full variable domain (missing parts from reference TRBV30 and TRBJ2-7): SQTIHQWPATLVQPVGSPLSLECTVEGTSNPNLYWYRQAAGRGLQLLFYSVGIGQISSEVPQNLSASRPQDRQFILSSKKLLLSDSGFYLCAWTRQGREDEQYFGPGTRLTVT.

The chain recombines TRBV6-6 with TRBJ1-1; TRBD1 might be the D (5 bases). Trimming removed 5 bases at V and 2 bases at J, with 12 bases between. Germline V lookup: CDR1 MNHNY, CDR2 SVGAGI (reference sequence). CDR3 length: 14 amino acids. The CDR3 spells CASSRQSSNTEAFF. The CDR3 DNA follows: TGTGCCAGCAGTCGACAGAGTAGTAACACTGAAGCTTTCTTT.

This clone was observed once. V and J are TRBV2 and TRBJ1-1; 7 bases align to TRBD1. V was pared by 2 bases and J by 0 bases, with 6 bases of the junction left unmatched. The V gene's germline CDR1 is SNHLY and CDR2 FYNNEI. CDR3 length: 16 amino acids. CDR3 sequence: CASSETGAVLNTEAFF. In DNA, the CDR3 is TGTGCCAGCAGTGAAACAGGGGCAGTTCTGAACACTGAAGCTTTCTTT.

The chain employs TRBV2 and TRBJ2-7; D may be TRBD2 (5 bases). Germline CDR1 reads SNHLY; CDR2 reads FYNNEI. This CDR3 spans 13 amino acids. V was shortened by 7 bases and J by 6 bases, with 16 bases between the two germline ends. DNA for the CDR3: TGTGCCAGCAATAGTATTTATGGAGGCGAGCAGTACTTC. Encoded protein: CASNSIYGGEQYF. Filled out from reference TRBV2 and TRBJ2-7, the complete variable domain reads EPEVTQTPSHQVTQMGQEVILRCVPISNHLYFYWYRQILGQKVEFLVSFYNNEISEKSEIFDDQFSVERPDGSNFTLKIRSTKLEDSAMYFCASNSIYGGEQYFGPGTRLTVT.

This chain uses TRBV5-1 with TRBJ1-3, with no clear D. Trimming cost V 0 bases and J 0 bases, with 4 bases left between them. CDR3 length: 14 residues. Germline V gene sequence: CDR1 SGHRS, CDR2 YFSETQ. The CDR3 sequence is CASSLDSSGNTIYF. DNA of the CDR3: TGCGCCAGCAGCTTGGACAGCTCTGGAAACACCATATATTTT.

The rearrangement links TRBV19 to TRBJ2-1, with 12 bases identical to TRBD2. The germline V gene has CDR1 LNHDA and CDR2 SQIVND (reference sequence). The CDR3 extends over 16 amino acids. With V trimmed by 4 bases and J by 7 bases, 8 bases remained unmatched. CDR3 protein: CASSNNLAGGRNEQFF. The CDR3 DNA reads TGTGCCAGTAGTAACAACCTAGCGGGGGGGCGAAATGAGCAGTTCTTC.

The chain recombines TRBV5-1 with TRBJ1-2, with D possibly being TRBD1 (5 bases). The CDR3 contains 14 residues. Germline loops: CDR1 SGHRS, CDR2 YFSETQ. V was trimmed by 5 bases and J by 2 bases, leaving 13 bases between them. CDR3: CASRTVPSNYGYTF. In nucleotides, the CDR3 is TGCGCCAGCAGGACAGTCCCCTCGAACTATGGCTACACCTTC.

The gene calls are TRBV10-1 and TRBJ1-1, with D uncertain. This CDR3 comprises 13 residues. Trimming left V 2 bases short and J 1 base short, with 5 bases between. CDR1 and CDR2 (germline): WNHNN, SYGVQD (reference sequence). The CDR3 spells CASSELRNTEAFF. DNA for the CDR3: TGCGCCAGCAGTGAGCTACGGAACACTGAAGCTTTCTTT.

The J gene is TRBJ2-7, the V gene TRBV5-8; 9 bases align to TRBD2. Trimming at V came to 4 bases and at J to 2 bases, leaving 7 bases not matched to a gene. Per the germline V gene, CDR1 is SGHTS and CDR2 is YDEGEE. This CDR3 is built from 15 residues. Here the CDR3 DNA reads TGTGCCAGCAGCAACCCGGGACTAGCCACCTACGAGCAGTACTTC. Translating it yields CASSNPGLATYEQYF.

This chain connects TRBV5-1 to TRBJ2-3, with 8 bases that match TRBD2. Germline values: CDR1 SGHRS, CDR2 YFSETQ. The CDR3 has 18 residues. The J segment lost 7 bases and the V segment lost 0 bases, leaving 16 bases of the junction unmatched. In DNA form, the CDR3 reads TGCGCCAGCAGCTTGGCCGTACTCGCAGCGGGGGAAGGGTATACGCAGTATTTT. It codes for CASSLAVLAAGEGYTQYF.

The chain employs TRBV18 and TRBJ2-7; maybe TRBD2 (7 bases). V lost 6 bases, J lost 0 bases, and 18 bases lay in between. This CDR3 region has 16 residues. Germline CDR1 is KGHSH and CDR2 is LQKENI. CDR3 residues: CASSGGGFRSSYEQYF. CDR3 in DNA: TGTGCCAGCTCGGGGGGGGGCTTTCGGAGCTCCTACGAGCAGTACTTC.

The V call is TRBV6-1, the J call TRBJ2-2; 7 positions match TRBD1. V shed 5 bases, J shed 4 bases, and the junction held 4 bases outside the gene matches. The CDR3 totals 14 residues. Germline V gene sequence: CDR1 MNHNS, CDR2 SASEGT. CDR3 sequence: CASSLPGGTGELFF. CDR3 DNA sequence: TGTGCCAGCAGTCTCCCAGGGGGCACCGGGGAGCTGTTTTTT.

This chain connects TRBV4-1 to TRBJ2-5, with D perhaps TRBD2 (5 bases). TRBJ2-7 matches the DNA end more closely, so the J call is doubtful. This CDR3 has 17 residues. Germline values: CDR1 MGHRA, CDR2 YSYEKL. For the CDR3, the DNA is TGCGCCAGCAGCCAAGATTCGGGAAGGTCAGATTCCTACGAGCAGTACTTC. Translation: CASSQDSGRSDSYEQYF.

The rearrangement links TRBV15 to TRBJ2-1; 7 bases are a match to TRBD1. Per germline, CDR1 LNHNV and CDR2 YYDKDF (reference sequence). The CDR3 has 17 amino acids. V lost 0 bases and J lost 12; bases outside the gene matches: 17. DNA of the CDR3: TGTGCCACCAGCAGAGAAGGGACGTGGACAGGCTCCAAGGGGCAGTTCTTC. It encodes CATSREGTWTGSKGQFF.

This chain links TRBV6-7 with TRBJ2-4; 10 positions agree with TRBD2. TRBV6-7 is identified as an open reading frame with a role that is uncertain. Trimming removed 6 bases from V and 1 base from J; junction bases left unmatched: 12. This CDR3 region has 18 residues. The DNA for the CDR3 is TGTGCCAGCAGCCCCTTTTTACTTAGCGGGGGGGCCAAAAACATTCAGTACTTC. Encoded protein: CASSPFLLSGGAKNIQYF.

Details on this clone: A read error may produce the germline difference seen at one junction end. V usage is TRBV19 and J usage is TRBJ2-2; 11 bases agree with TRBD1. The CDR3 is 15 amino acids. Germline V gene lookup returns CDR1 LNHDA and CDR2 SQIVND (reference sequence). The CDR3 DNA reads as TGTGCCAGTAGAATAGGGACAGGGGGACCAGGGGAGCTGTTTTTT. Protein sequence: CASRIGTGGPGELFF.

The genes are TRBV14 and TRBJ2-3, with TRBD2 matching 9 bases. The CDR3 runs 15 residues. Per the germline V gene, CDR1 is SGHDN and CDR2 is FVKESK. V trimming: 4 bases; J trimming: 4 bases; junction bases outside the gene matches: 6. The CDR3 protein is CASSPPTSGADTQYF. The CDR3 region has the DNA TGTGCCAGCAGCCCTCCGACTAGCGGCGCAGATACGCAGTATTTT.

This clone was seen a handful of times. The chain combines TRBV30 with TRBJ1-1; TRBD1 agrees at 9 bases. In germline, CDR1 is GTSNPN, CDR2 SVGIG (reference sequence). The CDR3 sequence is 13 residues long. V trimming: 5 bases; J trimming: 4 bases; junction bases outside the gene matches: 5. DNA for the CDR3: TGTGCCTGGGGACAGGGGACCGGCACTGAAGCTTTCTTT. Translation: CAWGQGTGTEAFF.

Worth noting for this clone: At one end, the junction sequence differs from germline, possibly due to a read error. The chain uses TRBV7-9 and TRBJ1-5, with 10 bases fitting TRBD1. Germline V CDR1 and CDR2: SEHNR, FQNEAQ (reference sequence). The CDR3 runs 17 residues. CDR3 nucleotide sequence: TGTTCCAGCAGCACCCGATGGGAGGACAGGGGGAATCAGCCCCAGCATTTT. It specifies CSSSTRWEDRGNQPQHF.

The rearrangement uses TRBV19 and TRBJ1-1; D is unclear. V was clipped by 4 bases and J by 5 bases, with 8 bases between them. The CDR3 spans 12 residues. Per germline, CDR1 LNHDA and CDR2 SQIVND (reference sequence). The CDR3 nucleotides read TGTGCCAGTAGTAGGGCGGGGACTGAAGCTTTCTTT. It encodes CASSRAGTEAFF.

The chain combines TRBV15 with TRBJ1-5, with D possibly TRBD1 on 5 matching bases. CDR1 is LNHNV, CDR2 YYDKDF, per germline (reference sequence). This CDR3 has 15 residues. The V and J ends lost 1 base and 4 bases respectively, with 11 bases between them. This chain's CDR3 is CATSRGQGPNQPQHF. DNA of the CDR3: TGTGCCACCAGCAGAGGCCAGGGCCCTAATCAGCCCCAGCATTTT.

Here the CDR3 DNA reads TGTGCCACCAGCAGATCCCTATTTGCCTCCACTCCCGGGGAGCTGTTTTTT. Its translation: CATSRSLFASTPGELFF. The chain couples TRBV15 to TRBJ2-2; D unclear. There are 17 residues in the CDR3. V shed 2 bases and J shed 6 bases, with 19 bases lying between them. Germline V lookup: CDR1 LNHNV, CDR2 YYDKDF (reference sequence).